One sample yielded the 10 T cell receptor beta chains listed below, sequenced in a study of T cell repertoires in cytomegalovirus infection. TCRdb used MiXCR to reprocess the reads, holding one entry per CDR3 protein. Among roughly 570,000 distinct CDR3 sequences, around two fifths were seen once, and the ten largest hold 40% to 60%. These TCRs are of unknown antigen specificity. Sample: cultured PBMCs, taken from culture after CMV antigen stimulation. These receptors came from a human donor in good health (CMV status not recorded). Some clones in this sample may be carry-over from other donors' samples.

The J gene is TRBJ1-1, the V gene TRBV12-3 or TRBV12-4, with D unresolved. The CDR3 covers 15 residues. The V end was cut by 7 bases, the J end by 1 base, with 16 bases between. The CDR3 DNA sequence: TGTGCCAGCACCTTAGGACGCAGCCCGAACACTGAAGCTTTCTTT. Translation: CASTLGRSPNTEAFF.

The chain is built from TRBV18 and TRBJ2-3; possible D gene TRBD2, 6 bases. The V gene's germline CDR1 is KGHSH and CDR2 LQKENI. Deletions cut 2 bases from V and 6 bases from J, with 21 bases between. The CDR3 contains 17 residues. CDR3: CASSPTAGGHPPDTQYF. DNA for the CDR3: TGTGCCAGCTCACCAACAGCGGGCGGACATCCCCCCGATACGCAGTATTTT.

CDR3: CASGLGGADTQYF. DNA for the CDR3: TGTGCTAGCGGGCTAGGTGGGGCAGATACGCAGTATTTT. This chain uses TRBV7-2 with TRBJ2-3, with 7 bases aligning to TRBD2. Germline assignment: CDR1 SGHTA and CDR2 FQGNSA. The CDR3 spans 13 residues.

This sequence joins TRBV10-3 and TRBJ2-1; D is unresolved. From germline, CDR1 is ENHRY and CDR2 SYGVKD. Trimming removed 3 bases from V and 7 bases from J, with 7 bases in between. The length of the CDR3 is 12 residues. The CDR3 loop is CAISDWGNEQFF. The CDR3 region has the DNA TGTGCCATCAGTGACTGGGGTAATGAGCAGTTCTTC.

This CDR3 reads CASRPPTAFSNQPQHF. The CDR3 DNA follows: TGTGCCAGCAGGCCCCCTACAGCTTTTAGCAATCAGCCCCAGCATTTT. The gene calls are TRBV2 and TRBJ1-5; D gene uncertain. Trimming cost V 6 bases and J 0 bases, with 15 bases left between them. The germline gives CDR1 SNHLY, CDR2 FYNNEI. The CDR3 has 16 residues. The full variable domain, with the rest looked up from reference TRBV2 and TRBJ1-5, is EPEVTQTPSHQVTQMGQEVILRCVPISNHLYFYWYRQILGQKVEFLVSFYNNEISEKSEIFDDQFSVERPDGSNFTLKIRSTKLEDSAMYFCASRPPTAFSNQPQHFGDGTRLSIL.

The table lists this clonotype with a few counts. V and J are TRBV7-2 and TRBJ2-5; possibly TRBD1 for D (5 bases). Between the trimmed V and J ends, which lost 0 bases and 6 bases, there was a span of 11 bases. Germline CDR1 SGHTA, CDR2 FQGNSA. The CDR3 has 14 residues. CDR3 region: CASSLAGVAKTQYF. The DNA of the CDR3 is TGTGCCAGCAGCTTAGCAGGGGTTGCGAAGACCCAGTACTTC.

This chain joins TRBV7-4 and TRBJ2-3; 8 nucleotides line up with TRBD2. The CDR3 is 15 amino acids. The V gene end was trimmed by 4 bases and the J gene end by 2 bases; junction bases not matched to a gene: 5. Germline V CDR1 and CDR2: SGHVT, SQSDAQ. The CDR3 reads CASSSLAGYTDTQYF. CDR3 DNA sequence: TGTGCCAGCAGCTCCTTAGCGGGGTACACAGATACGCAGTATTTT. Supplemented by reference TRBV7-4 and TRBJ2-3, the full variable domain reads GAGVSQSPRYKVAKRGRDVALRCDSISGHVTLYWYRQTLGQGSEVLTYSQSDAQRDKSGRPSGRFSAERPERSVSTLKIQRTEQGDSAVYLCASSSLAGYTDTQYFGPGTRLTVL.

The rearrangement joins TRBV7-2 to TRBJ1-2; D is perhaps TRBD1 (5 bases). Trimming stripped 5 bases from V and 6 bases from J, with 13 bases between. CDR1 and CDR2 from the germline V gene are SGHTA and FQGNSA. The CDR3 runs to 13 residues. The CDR3 DNA reads as TGTGCCAGCAGCCCTCTCCAGGGTGATGGCTACACCTTC. Amino acid sequence: CASSPLQGDGYTF.

The V call is TRBV20-1, the J call TRBJ2-4; 8 bases fit TRBD2. CDR1 and CDR2 (germline): DFQATT, SNEGSKA (reference sequence). CDR3 size: 14 residues. V was clipped by 6 bases and J by 2 bases; unmatched bases: 6. CDR3 in amino acids: CSALAGDSKNIQYF. The CDR3, as DNA: TGCAGTGCCCTAGCGGGCGACTCCAAAAACATTCAGTACTTC.

The chain carries TRBV7-4 and TRBJ1-4; D is perhaps TRBD1 (5 bases). Germline values: CDR1 SGHVT, CDR2 SQSDAQ. With 5 bases removed from V and 8 bases from J, the gap between germline ends came to 15 bases. The CDR3 is 14 amino acids. CDR3 in amino acids: CASSLGTPGEKLFF. As DNA, the CDR3 is TGTGCCAGCAGCCTAGGGACCCCAGGAGAAAAACTGTTTTTT.